This T cell receptor (beta chain) came from a study of shared clonotypes between healthy human individuals. Only in-frame clones appear in the TCRdb table, and some are missing; sequencing was by immunoSEQ multiplex PCR. The sample gives about 870,000 clones, approximately 92% of which show up once; 24% is in the top ten. CD45RO-negative CD8 cells positively selected for CCR7 made up the naive population, which excluded terminally differentiated effector memory CD45RA+ cells. Trimming removed 5 bases from V and 8 bases from J, with 18 bases in between. The CDR3 is 15 amino acids. Germline assignment: CDR1 MNHEY and CDR2 SMNVEV (reference sequence).

The chain couples TRBV27 to TRBJ2-2; D is possibly TRBD2 (5 bases). The sequenced sample was naive CD8+ T cells sorted from blood. The sequence derives from a young man in good health. The CDR3 here is CASSPGVTVMGELFF. As DNA, the CDR3 is TGTGCCAGCAGTCCCGGGGTTACAGTGATGGGGGAGCTGTTTTTT.